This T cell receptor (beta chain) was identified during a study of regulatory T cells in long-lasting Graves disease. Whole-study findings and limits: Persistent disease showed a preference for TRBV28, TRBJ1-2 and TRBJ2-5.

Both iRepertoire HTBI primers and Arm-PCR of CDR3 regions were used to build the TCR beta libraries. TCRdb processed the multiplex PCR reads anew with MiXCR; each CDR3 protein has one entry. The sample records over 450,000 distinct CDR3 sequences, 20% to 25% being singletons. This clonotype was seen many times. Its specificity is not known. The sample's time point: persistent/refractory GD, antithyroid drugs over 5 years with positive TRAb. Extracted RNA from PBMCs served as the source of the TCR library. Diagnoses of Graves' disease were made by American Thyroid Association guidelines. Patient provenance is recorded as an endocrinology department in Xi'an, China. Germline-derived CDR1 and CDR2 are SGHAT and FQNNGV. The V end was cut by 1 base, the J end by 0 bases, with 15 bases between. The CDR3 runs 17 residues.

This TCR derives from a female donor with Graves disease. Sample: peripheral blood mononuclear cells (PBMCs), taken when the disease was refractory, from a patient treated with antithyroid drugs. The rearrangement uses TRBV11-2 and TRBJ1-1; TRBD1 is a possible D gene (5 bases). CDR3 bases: TGTGCCAGCAGCTTAGGGACACCGTTCCAGTTGAACACTGAAGCTTTCTTT. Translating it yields CASSLGTPFQLNTEAFF.